This entry lists 2 T cell receptor beta chains sequenced from one sample in a study of T-cell memory formation after mild COVID-19. MiXCR was run by TCRdb on the 5' RACE reads, yielding one entry per CDR3 protein. Among 500,000 to 600,000 distinct CDR3 sequences, approximately 19% were seen once, and the ten largest hold around 13%. Sequenced material: PBMCs or a T cell subset sorted from them (not recorded which). The receptors were sampled from an adult woman who had mild COVID-19 (a few samples of this study predate the infection). Cell type and time point are not known.

V usage is TRBV29-1 and J usage is TRBJ2-1, with TRBD2 identical over 10 bases. The CDR3 loop spans 13 amino acids. After removal of 7 bases from V and 7 bases from J, the junction contained 7 bases not matched to a gene. Germline values: CDR1 SQVTM, CDR2 ANQGSEA. The CDR3 sequence: CSAGAGGPNEQFF. For the CDR3, the DNA is TGCAGCGCCGGAGCGGGAGGGCCGAATGAGCAGTTCTTC.

This clonotype was seen a handful of times. CDR3 sequence (DNA): TGCGCCAGCAGCTTGGATCCAGGGGTCTACGAGCAGTACTTC. This codes for CASSLDPGVYEQYF. The V call is TRBV5-1, the J call TRBJ2-7, with D possibly TRBD1 on 6 matching bases. Trimming stripped 0 bases from V and 3 bases from J, with 10 bases between. CDR1 and CDR2 (germline): SGHRS, YFSETQ. This CDR3 region has 14 residues.